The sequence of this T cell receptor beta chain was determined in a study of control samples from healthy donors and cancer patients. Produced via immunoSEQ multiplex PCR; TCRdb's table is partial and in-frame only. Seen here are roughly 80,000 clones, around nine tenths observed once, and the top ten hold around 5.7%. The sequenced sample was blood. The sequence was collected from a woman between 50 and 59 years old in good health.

The CDR3, as DNA: TGTGCCAGCAGAGCCGGGACGGCTAATGAGCAGTACTTC. Translated: CASRAGTANEQYF. The J gene is TRBJ2-7, the V gene TRBV7-2; the D gene could be TRBD1 or TRBD2 (5 bases each). Germline lookup yields CDR1 SGHTA and CDR2 FQGNSA. Deletions cut 6 bases from V and 7 bases from J, with 16 bases between. The CDR3 is made up of 13 amino acids.